This TCR beta chain comes out of a study of T cell responses to AZD1222 COVID-19 vaccine (dated by TCRdb to the early 2020s). About the study as a whole: A total of roughly 240 trial participants underwent TCR sequencing, of whom around 200 received two doses of AZD1222 and about 26 received two doses of the MenACWY control vaccine. Enrollment into the trials was organized by age into subgroups of 18-55, 56-69 and 70-plus years, and those subgroups contained roughly 160, 29 and 62 TCR-sequenced participants, respectively. Study-wide findings and limitations: Spike-specific TCR breadth and depth rose significantly after two AZD1222 doses compared with day 0 and with MenACWY recipients. Because no day 14 peak-response samples were available, repertoires were characterized only after the peak T cell response. Reportedly, almost half of the unique spike-specific TCRs recognized epitopes lying outside the regions that are mutated in the B.1.351 and B.1.1.7 variants. The whole spike protein was spanned by vaccine-associated CD4 TCRs, and dominant responses were seen in regions 160-218 and 743-854. Participants were mostly white British and included more females than males, and it was suggested by the authors that clonal diversity may have been underestimated. In the small 56-69-year group, the increase in depth fell short of significance, most likely because of low power. Only five to seven AZD1222 recipients were SARS-CoV-2 seropositive at baseline, limiting conclusions about previously exposed vaccinees.

Comment on this clone: Its antigen is unknown. Base qualities are missing; no much larger clone stands one base away.

Its CDR3 holds 16 amino acids, cysteine through phenylalanine. Only the CDR3 part of the read is kept: 48 bases, read in frame from the first base. V and J are trimmed by 3 bases and 2 bases, and the gene matches miss 3 bases of the junction. The germline V gene gives CDR1 as MNHEY and CDR2 as SVGAGI. What the time point label conveys for this sample: about 28 days (+/-7) after the second vaccine dose. AZD1222 recipients whose second dose came at about 4 weeks and those whose second dose came at about 12 weeks were combined into one group, since spike-specific TCR depth and breadth did not differ between the two schedules. Vaccinee samples came from UK trials COV001 and COV002, including a single-blind randomized controlled phase 2/3 trial of AZD1222 (ChAdOx1 nCoV-19) in healthy adults. Trial participant PBMC samples were collected at day 0 and day 28 after the second dose for TCRbeta chain sequencing.

The CDR3 regions of human TCRbeta chains were analyzed by immunosequencing. Per the source publication's procedure: TCRs in the repertoires were compared against a reference library of SARS-CoV-2-specific TCRs that had been generated with the MIRA antigen-specificity platform. Breadth was defined as the fraction of unique TCRs that were SARS-CoV-2-associated. Depth was defined as the fraction of total T cells that were SARS-CoV-2-associated. Using the MIRA data, each spike-specific TCR was assigned both to the spike region to which the TCR was reactive and to a CD4 or CD8 class. Log10-transformed breadth and depth values were compared by one-way ANOVA with Sidak's multiple comparisons tests. In its TCRdb copy, this immuneACCESS table keeps in-frame sequences only and misses some clones. Where compared with another copy, unresolved V genes explain less than half of these, and the others have no known cause. Clonal size and the V and J genes are those of that table, whereas D and trimming came from the DNA. This sample comprises around 50,000 clones, about 86% of them detected only once. The ten largest make up approximately 6.5% of the sample.

The sequence links TRBV6-5 to TRBJ2-6; 8 bases in the middle match TRBD1. Here the sequenced sample was peripheral blood, taken 28 days after the second AZD1222 dose. The clonotype comes from an adult who received the AZD1222 COVID-19 vaccine. The bases read TGTGCCAGCAGTTATGGCAGGGGGCCTGGGGCCAACGTCCTGACTTTC. Translated, this gives CASSYGRGPGANVLTF.